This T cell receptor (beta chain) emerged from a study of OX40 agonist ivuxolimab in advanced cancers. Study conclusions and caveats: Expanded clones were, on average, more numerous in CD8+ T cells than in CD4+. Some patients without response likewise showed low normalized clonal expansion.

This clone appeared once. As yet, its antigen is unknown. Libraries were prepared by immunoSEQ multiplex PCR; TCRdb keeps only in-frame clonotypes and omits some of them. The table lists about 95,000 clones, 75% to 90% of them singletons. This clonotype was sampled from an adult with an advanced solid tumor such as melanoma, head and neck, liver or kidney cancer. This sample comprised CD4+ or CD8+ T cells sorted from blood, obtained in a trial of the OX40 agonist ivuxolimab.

DNA for the CDR3: TGTGCCTGGAGTCCTCCGGACGGATACTCGAACACTGAAGCTTTCTTT. Residues: CAWSPPDGYSNTEAFF. This chain uses TRBV30 with TRBJ1-1; D is unclear. The CDR3 has 16 amino acids. Germline loops: CDR1 GTSNPN, CDR2 SVGIG (reference sequence). Trimming stripped 2 bases from V and 1 base from J, with 17 bases between.